The entry below describes one T cell receptor (beta chain). Antigen unknown. This entry is derived from a study of tumor and adjacent non-tumor tissue in lung cancer. No cell sorting was done before RNA was extracted from the tissue. Regarding the study as a whole: TCR diversity was significantly greater in tumor than normal lung tissue.

A modified ARM-PCR protocol with three rounds of nested PCR amplified TCRbeta. TCRdb called the multiplex PCR reads again in MiXCR, with one record for every CDR3 protein. The sample includes 81,000 or so distinct CDR3 sequences, roughly 80% of them seen just once. The CDR3 extends over 14 amino acids. Germline-derived CDR1 and CDR2 are SNHLY and FYNNEI. Trimming at V came to 9 bases and at J to 7 bases, leaving 5 bases not matched to a gene. The V and J genes are TRBV2 and TRBJ2-1, with 14 nucleotides matching TRBD2. This receptor was identified in a woman aged 45-59 years with non-small cell lung cancer. Sequenced input: lung tumor tissue. CDR3 amino acids: CARSGTSGRNEQFF. DNA for the CDR3: TGTGCCAGGTCGGGGACTAGCGGGAGAAATGAGCAGTTCTTC. The variable domain in full, completed from reference TRBV2 and TRBJ2-1, reads EPEVTQTPSHQVTQMGQEVILRCVPISNHLYFYWYRQILGQKVEFLVSFYNNEISEKSEIFDDQFSVERPDGSNFTLKIRSTKLEDSAMYFCARSGTSGRNEQFFGPGTRLTVL.